Listed below are T cell receptor beta chains from one sample, sequenced in a study of T cells in localized non-small cell lung cancer. TCRdb keeps only in-frame clones here, not all; method: immunoSEQ multiplex PCR. In the table there are 50,000 or so clones, over 60% of which are singletons. Sequencing was performed on PBMCs, taken before any cancer treatment. The origin of the receptors is a woman aged 35 to 69 with stage II lung adenocarcinoma. Both conserved end residues are trimmed from each CDR3. Each record gives: V gene, CDR3 protein.

>TRBV11-1
ASSLGGNYGYT
>TRBV29-1
SVEQEPYEQY
>TRBV15
ATSTSQGHTTGELF
>TRBV6-5
ASSKDRAGYGYT
>TRBV6-5
ASSYVDRRNEQF
>TRBV6-1
ASSVQGPTQPQH
>TRBV6-1
ASSARGAANYGYT
>TRBV19
ASSVGGGYSNQPQH
>TRBV5-1
ASSLVGSGVSSPLH
>TRBV28
AAGTSGSDEQF
>TRBV6-6
ASSYSGLAYEQY
>TRBV30
AWTFNRWETQY
>TRBV5-4
ASSLRTNTEAF
>TRBV27
ASSPLNQPQH
>TRBV18
ASSEAPKVEGEKLF
>TRBV27
ASSLAAGNTIY
>TRBV9
ASSGRQGEETQY
>TRBV18
ASSGQGSGNTIY
>TRBV5-6
ASIRGRGPNTGELF
>TRBV19
ASSITSQAYEQY
>TRBV6-6
ASRFLDTQY
>TRBV5-4
ASSPTTGFYGYT
>TRBV9
ASSVGLAGGPQNEQF
>TRBV5-6
ASSLGLQDHYGYT
>TRBV5-1
ASTSTGGAVYEQY
>TRBV7-9
ASSLVVPVYT
>TRBV5-4
ASAKQDTPNYGYT
>TRBV7-9
ASSRGLGTDTQY
>TRBV9
ASSVQGNSYNEQF
>TRBV7-9
ASSLPGGNYGYT
>TRBV2
ASSGPAGSQETQY
>TRBV29-1
SSYGGGELSTDTQY
>TRBV14
ASSLQDLRGNTEAF
>TRBV4-1
ASSQVLAGGRDTQY
>TRBV18
ASSPDTGPTGYT
>TRBV5-1
ASSGQPGSSYNEQF
>TRBV6-5
ASSYGGAETQY
>TRBV14
ASSQGQETGAENTIY
>TRBV19
ASRSPGISGEAF
>TRBV6-5
ASRLGRSSGNTIY
>TRBV12-5
ASGLALGLKTEAF
>TRBV6-1
ASSQGARGNQPQH
>TRBV5-4
ASSRDFPDEELF
>TRBV7-3
ASSLNGRYNSPLH
>TRBV28
ASSFPSGGVEVETQY
>TRBV5-4
ASSPSTGRLAEQF